A selection of T cell receptor beta chains follows, all from one sample in a study of blood T cell repertoires in COVID-19. TCRdb keeps only in-frame clones here, not all; method: immunoSEQ multiplex PCR. Here the sample spans about 150,000 clones, 84% being singletons. Source material: peripheral blood. The receptors shown here come from a human donor in a cohort sampled during active COVID-19. Both conserved end residues are part of each CDR3. The order of the fields is J gene, clone size, V gene, D gene, CDR3 protein, CDR3 DNA. The D gene is left open where the match is weak. Rows may omit the clone size; those that give it use once, few, many or a size class.

j_gene: TRBJ2-7
abundance: -
v_gene: TRBV5-5
d_gene: TRBD2
CDR3aa: CASSLRTSGAITSYEQYF
CDR3nt: TGTGCCAGCAGCCTACGGACTAGCGGGGCTATCACCTCCTACGAGCAGTACTTC

j_gene: TRBJ2-3
abundance: -
v_gene: TRBV7-3
d_gene: TRBD2
CDR3aa: CASSRGLAGGSADTQYF
CDR3nt: TGTGCCAGCAGCCGGGGACTAGCGGGAGGGAGTGCAGATACGCAGTATTTT

j_gene: TRBJ1-2
abundance: -
v_gene: TRBV28
d_gene: -
CDR3aa: CASSLRANYGYTF
CDR3nt: TGTGCCAGCAGTTTGAGGGCTAACTATGGCTACACCTTC

j_gene: TRBJ1-4
abundance: -
v_gene: TRBV10-3
d_gene: -
CDR3aa: CAISGGEKLFF
CDR3nt: TGTGCCATCAGTGGAGGTGAAAAACTGTTTTTT

j_gene: TRBJ1-6
abundance: -
v_gene: TRBV19
d_gene: TRBD1
CDR3aa: CASSSRQGGSPLHF
CDR3nt: TGTGCCAGTAGTTCTAGACAGGGTGGTTCACCCCTCCACTTT

j_gene: TRBJ2-2
abundance: -
v_gene: TRBV19
d_gene: -
CDR3aa: CASNAPQVLGGELFF
CDR3nt: TGTGCCAGTAATGCCCCTCAGGTATTGGGCGGGGAGCTGTTTTTT

j_gene: TRBJ1-2
abundance: -
v_gene: TRBV16
d_gene: -
CDR3aa: CASSQSNSYYGYTF
CDR3nt: TGTGCCAGCAGCCAATCTAACAGCTACTATGGCTACACCTTC

j_gene: TRBJ2-4
abundance: -
v_gene: TRBV7-2
d_gene: -
CDR3aa: CASSLREGQKMFF
CDR3nt: TGTGCCAGCAGCTTAAGGGAAGGACAGAAAATGTTCTTC

j_gene: TRBJ2-1
abundance: -
v_gene: TRBV4-3
d_gene: -
CDR3aa: CASSRLLRELQFF
CDR3nt: TGCGCCAGCAGCCGCCTCCTTAGGGAGCTGCAGTTCTTC

j_gene: TRBJ2-3
abundance: -
v_gene: TRBV7-2
d_gene: TRBD2
CDR3aa: CASSLVAGGRGTDTQYF
CDR3nt: TGTGCCAGCAGCTTAGTAGCGGGGGGCCGGGGCACAGATACGCAGTATTTT

j_gene: TRBJ2-1
abundance: -
v_gene: TRBV12-5
d_gene: -
CDR3aa: CASLGSYNEQFF
CDR3nt: TGTGCTAGTCTCGGGTCCTACAATGAGCAGTTCTTC

j_gene: TRBJ2-1
abundance: -
v_gene: TRBV15
d_gene: -
CDR3aa: CATSRGGYPYNEQFF
CDR3nt: TGTGCCACCAGCAGGGGGGGTTATCCCTACAATGAGCAGTTCTTC

j_gene: TRBJ2-1
abundance: -
v_gene: TRBV4-1
d_gene: -
CDR3aa: CASSQEVSEYNEQFF
CDR3nt: TGCGCCAGCAGCCAAGAGGTTAGCGAATACAATGAGCAGTTCTTC

j_gene: TRBJ2-5
abundance: -
v_gene: TRBV19
d_gene: -
CDR3aa: CASSIGGRSETQYF
CDR3nt: TGTGCCAGTAGTATTGGGGGCAGATCGGAGACCCAGTACTTC

j_gene: TRBJ1-3
abundance: -
v_gene: TRBV29-1
d_gene: -
CDR3aa: CSVERAGAGNTIYF
CDR3nt: TGCAGCGTTGAACGCGCGGGGGCCGGAAACACCATATATTTT

j_gene: TRBJ1-1
abundance: -
v_gene: TRBV19
d_gene: -
CDR3aa: CASSPGPGRTEAFF
CDR3nt: TGTGCCAGTAGTCCTGGGCCAGGGCGGACTGAAGCTTTCTTT

j_gene: TRBJ1-3
abundance: -
v_gene: TRBV7-8
d_gene: TRBD1
CDR3aa: CASSSQGANSGNTIYF
CDR3nt: TGTGCCAGCAGCTCCCAGGGGGCTAATTCTGGAAACACCATATATTTT

j_gene: TRBJ1-6
abundance: many
v_gene: TRBV27
d_gene: TRBD1
CDR3aa: CASSPSSGPRGNSPLHF
CDR3nt: TGTGCCAGCAGTCCAAGTTCCGGACCCAGGGGGAATTCACCCCTCCACTTT

j_gene: TRBJ2-3
abundance: -
v_gene: TRBV19
d_gene: TRBD2
CDR3aa: CASRSSGRAPSTDTQYF
CDR3nt: TGTGCCAGTAGGTCTAGCGGGAGGGCCCCTAGCACAGATACGCAGTATTTT

j_gene: TRBJ2-1
abundance: -
v_gene: TRBV11-2
d_gene: TRBD2
CDR3aa: CASSLVSLAGGIEQFF
CDR3nt: TGTGCCAGCAGCTTAGTTTCGCTAGCGGGAGGTATTGAGCAGTTCTTC

j_gene: TRBJ1-1
abundance: -
v_gene: TRBV11-3
d_gene: -
CDR3aa: CASSLEWAGSGRGTEAFF
CDR3nt: TGTGCCAGCAGCTTAGAGTGGGCAGGAAGCGGAAGGGGGACTGAAGCTTTCTTT

j_gene: TRBJ2-1
abundance: once
v_gene: TRBV11-3
d_gene: TRBD1
CDR3aa: CASSGRQGARDEQFF
CDR3nt: TGTGCCAGCAGTGGTCGACAGGGGGCACGGGATGAGCAGTTCTTC

j_gene: TRBJ1-4
abundance: -
v_gene: TRBV7-3
d_gene: TRBD1
CDR3aa: CASSLNHPDRGPNEKLFF
CDR3nt: TGTGCCAGCAGCTTAAACCACCCCGACAGGGGCCCTAATGAAAAACTGTTTTTT

j_gene: TRBJ2-3
abundance: once
v_gene: TRBV24-1
d_gene: TRBD2
CDR3aa: CATSGLAGVDTQYF
CDR3nt: TGTGCCACCTCGGGACTAGCGGGAGTAGATACGCAGTATTTT

j_gene: TRBJ2-1
abundance: -
v_gene: TRBV7-9
d_gene: TRBD2
CDR3aa: CASSPSGGLNEQFF
CDR3nt: TGTGCCAGCAGCCCTAGCGGGGGGCTCAATGAGCAGTTCTTC

j_gene: TRBJ1-4
abundance: -
v_gene: TRBV3-1/TRBV3-2
d_gene: -
CDR3aa: CASSQDLRQAKLFF
CDR3nt: TGTGCCAGCAGCCAAGATCTAAGGCAGGCAAAACTGTTTTTT

j_gene: TRBJ2-3
abundance: few
v_gene: TRBV29-1
d_gene: TRBD1
CDR3aa: CSVEDGQGVGTDTQYF
CDR3nt: TGCAGCGTTGAAGACGGACAGGGTGTAGGCACAGATACGCAGTATTTT

j_gene: TRBJ2-4
abundance: -
v_gene: TRBV18
d_gene: -
CDR3aa: CASSPRIRQEDIQYF
CDR3nt: TGTGCCAGCTCACCACGAATTCGCCAGGAGGACATTCAGTACTTC

j_gene: TRBJ1-2
abundance: -
v_gene: TRBV5-1
d_gene: -
CDR3aa: CASSLNTGPRNYTF
CDR3nt: TGCGCCAGCAGCTTGAATACCGGCCCTAGAAACTACACCTTC

j_gene: TRBJ1-6
abundance: -
v_gene: TRBV19
d_gene: TRBD1
CDR3aa: CASGGSSYNSPLHF
CDR3nt: TGTGCCTCAGGGGGGAGCTCCTATAATTCACCCCTCCACTTT

j_gene: TRBJ1-1
abundance: -
v_gene: TRBV7-8
d_gene: -
CDR3aa: CASSFRTLGAEAFF
CDR3nt: TGTGCCAGCAGTTTTAGGACCTTAGGGGCTGAAGCTTTCTTT

j_gene: TRBJ2-3
abundance: -
v_gene: TRBV9
d_gene: TRBD1
CDR3aa: CASSRSDTGADTQYF
CDR3nt: TGTGCCAGCAGTAGATCGGACACAGGGGCAGATACGCAGTATTTT

j_gene: TRBJ1-1
abundance: once
v_gene: TRBV9
d_gene: -
CDR3aa: CASSAAGMTEAFF
CDR3nt: TGTGCCAGCAGCGCGGCAGGGATGACTGAAGCTTTCTTT

j_gene: TRBJ2-7
abundance: -
v_gene: TRBV5-6
d_gene: TRBD1
CDR3aa: CASSRTGEDEQYF
CDR3nt: TGTGCCAGCAGCCGGACAGGGGAGGATGAGCAGTACTTC

j_gene: TRBJ1-5
abundance: once
v_gene: TRBV10-3
d_gene: -
CDR3aa: CAISERSDQPQHF
CDR3nt: TGTGCCATCAGTGAGAGGAGCGATCAGCCCCAGCATTTT

j_gene: TRBJ2-3
abundance: -
v_gene: TRBV7-2
d_gene: TRBD1
CDR3aa: CASSLGWDRESSTDTQYF
CDR3nt: TGTGCCAGCAGCTTAGGGTGGGACAGGGAGTCTAGCACAGATACGCAGTATTTT

j_gene: TRBJ2-4
abundance: -
v_gene: TRBV7-2
d_gene: -
CDR3aa: CASSLEGLRDIQYF
CDR3nt: TGTGCCAGCAGCTTAGAGGGACTTCGGGACATTCAGTACTTC

j_gene: TRBJ1-2
abundance: -
v_gene: TRBV7-3
d_gene: -
CDR3aa: CASSRRGGDGYTF
CDR3nt: TGTGCCAGCAGCCGCAGGGGAGGGGATGGCTACACCTTC

j_gene: TRBJ1-4
abundance: -
v_gene: TRBV5-5
d_gene: TRBD1
CDR3aa: CASSREINRGRSEKLFF
CDR3nt: TGTGCCAGCAGTCGAGAGATAAACAGGGGGCGAAGTGAAAAACTGTTTTTT

j_gene: TRBJ1-4
abundance: -
v_gene: TRBV1
d_gene: -
CDR3aa: CTSSHRGTDEQGMDEKLFF
CDR3nt: TGCACCAGCAGCCATAGAGGGACAGACGAACAAGGTATGGATGAAAAACTGTTTTTT

j_gene: TRBJ2-1
abundance: once
v_gene: TRBV7-6
d_gene: -
CDR3aa: CASSRGSAYNEQFF
CDR3nt: TGTGCCAGCAGCAGGGGGTCCGCCTACAATGAGCAGTTCTTC

j_gene: TRBJ2-7
abundance: -
v_gene: TRBV18
d_gene: -
CDR3aa: CASSPPSGFSYEQYF
CDR3nt: TGTGCCAGCTCACCACCGTCAGGGTTCTCCTACGAGCAGTACTTC

j_gene: TRBJ1-2
abundance: -
v_gene: TRBV6-2/TRBV6-3
d_gene: -
CDR3aa: CASSYPVRQYGYTF
CDR3nt: TGTGCCAGCAGTTACCCAGTCAGGCAATATGGCTACACCTTC

j_gene: TRBJ1-2
abundance: -
v_gene: TRBV5-8
d_gene: -
CDR3aa: CASRPQGIHGYTF
CDR3nt: TGTGCCAGCAGACCACAGGGCATACATGGCTACACCTTC

j_gene: TRBJ2-3
abundance: -
v_gene: TRBV5-1
d_gene: TRBD2
CDR3aa: CASWAGTRPADTQYF
CDR3nt: TGCGCCAGCTGGGCCGGGACTAGGCCCGCAGATACGCAGTATTTT

j_gene: TRBJ2-3
abundance: -
v_gene: TRBV4-3
d_gene: -
CDR3aa: CASSQRGIDTQYF
CDR3nt: TGCGCCAGCAGCCAAAGGGGTATCGATACGCAGTATTTT